Below, 25 T cell receptor beta chains from the same sample are listed, as sequenced in a study of persistence of HIV-infected CD4 T cells. These receptors are not linked to any known antigen. The libraries were made with immunoSEQ version 4 in survey mode. Only in-frame clones appear in the TCRdb table, and some are missing; sequencing was by immunoSEQ multiplex PCR. This sample carries over 60,000 clones, over 60% of them seen once, and the ten largest clones take 1.5% to 2%. An overlapping HIV-1 Gag peptide pool stimulated these cells at about 0.94 ug/peptide/mL. Memory cells lacking CD40L and CD69 with high CD45RO were sorted. The material was CD4+ T cells sorted from PBMCs after approximately 19-hour stimulation, obtained from a patient who received antiretroviral therapy. The receptors derive from an adult man with HIV who was CMV-seropositive.

The V call is TRBV27, the J call TRBJ1-6; tentatively, D is TRBD1 (6 bases). The V and J ends lost 3 bases and 11 bases respectively, with 14 bases between them. CDR3 length equals 14 residues. Germline CDR1 and CDR2: MNHEY and SMNVEV (reference sequence). CDR3 loop: CASSFGQGQTPLHF. CDR3 bases: TGTGCCAGCAGTTTTGGGCAGGGGCAGACACCCCTCCACTTT.

V and J are TRBV5-1 and TRBJ2-3; D not certain. V dropped 0 bases and J dropped 4 bases, with 12 bases sitting between them. There are 15 residues in the CDR3. From germline, CDR1 is SGHRS and CDR2 YFSETQ. CDR3 sequence: CASSLEGEVSDTQYF. In DNA form, the CDR3 reads TGCGCCAGCAGCTTGGAGGGTGAGGTCTCAGATACGCAGTATTTT. Full variable domain (missing parts from reference TRBV5-1 and TRBJ2-3): KAGVTQTPRYLIKTRGQQVTLSCSPISGHRSVSWYQQTPGQGLQFLFEYFSETQRNKGNFPGRFSGRQFSNSRSEMNVSTLELGDSALYLCASSLEGEVSDTQYFGPGTRLTVL.

This clone occurred a few times. V is TRBV5-1 and J is TRBJ1-4; D not resolved. The V and J ends lost 0 bases and 2 bases respectively, with 5 bases between them. Germline loops: CDR1 SGHRS, CDR2 YFSETQ. The CDR3 consists of 14 residues. CDR3 in amino acids: CASSLGLTNEKLFF. In nucleotides, the CDR3 is TGCGCCAGCAGCTTGGGCCTGACTAATGAAAAACTGTTTTTT.

The V call is TRBV23-1, the J call TRBJ1-2; weak D call: TRBD1 (6 bases). TRBV23-1 is an ORF, and what it does is uncertain. CDR3 length equals 14 residues. Trimming shortened V by 3 bases and J by 3 bases, and 11 bases separated the two germline ends. CDR3 sequence: CASSQEGGDYGYTF. For the CDR3, the DNA is TGCGCCAGCAGTCAGGAGGGGGGGGACTATGGCTACACCTTC.

The V call is TRBV5-1, the J call TRBJ2-2; 11 bases align to TRBD1. CDR1 and CDR2 (germline): SGHRS, YFSETQ. The V segment lost 0 bases and the J segment 4 bases; nucleotides outside the gene matches: 2. CDR3 length: 16 residues. The CDR3 DNA follows: TGCGCCAGCAGCTTGGTAGGGACAGGGGGCACCGGGGAGCTGTTTTTT. It yields the protein CASSLVGTGGTGELFF.

The chain's CDR3 is CASPAGATFWVNTIYF. The CDR3 DNA reads as TGTGCCAGCCCCGCGGGGGCGACGTTCTGGGTGAACACCATATATTTT. This chain links TRBV11-3 with TRBJ1-3, with a possible D match to TRBD1 (6 bases). V lost 8 bases, J lost 7 bases, and 24 bases lay in between. Germline-derived CDR1 and CDR2 are SGHNT and YENEEA. The CDR3 runs to 16 residues.

V gene TRBV10-2 combines with J gene TRBJ2-1; D is possibly TRBD1 (6 bases). Between the trimmed V and J ends, which lost 1 base and 0 bases, there was a span of 10 bases. CDR1 and CDR2 (germline): WSHSY, SAAADI. This CDR3 has 16 amino acids. This chain's CDR3 is CASSEFTGRSYNEQFF. The CDR3 DNA is TGCGCCAGCAGTGAGTTCACAGGGCGCTCCTACAATGAGCAGTTCTTC.

This clone was detected a few times. The V gene is TRBV28, the J gene TRBJ1-5; no clear D gene. There are 14 residues in the CDR3. V dropped 7 bases and J dropped 2 bases, with 12 bases sitting between them. Germline CDR1 MDHEN, CDR2 SYDVKM. The CDR3 coding sequence is TGTGCCAGCACGGACGCCATAGGCAATCAGCCCCAGCATTTT. Its protein product is CASTDAIGNQPQHF.

The V call is TRBV5-1, the J call TRBJ2-2; D perhaps matches TRBD1 (6 bases). The V end was cut by 1 base, the J end by 5 bases, with 12 bases between. The CDR3 runs 15 residues. CDR1 is SGHRS, CDR2 YFSETQ, per germline. Here the CDR3 reads CASSLQGKGTGELFF. CDR3 DNA: TGCGCCAGCAGCTTGCAGGGGAAGGGGACCGGGGAGCTGTTTTTT.

The J gene is TRBJ1-2, the V gene TRBV6-5; 7 bases agree with TRBD1. V lost 8 bases to trimming and J lost 2 bases; unmatched junction nucleotides: 5. Per the germline V gene, CDR1 is MNHEY and CDR2 is SVGAGI. The CDR3 consists of 13 residues. This chain's CDR3 is CASQTGINYGYTF. CDR3 nucleotides: TGTGCCAGCCAGACAGGGATAAACTATGGCTACACCTTC.

V gene TRBV3-1 (or the pseudogene TRBV3-2) combines with J gene TRBJ2-1; D unclear. The V end was cut by 0 bases, the J end by 4 bases, with 7 bases between. This CDR3 comprises 14 residues. Germline values: CDR1 LGHDT, CDR2 YNNKEL (reference sequence). The CDR3 sequence is CASSQDVGYNEQFF. The CDR3 nucleotides are TGTGCCAGCAGCCAAGACGTCGGATACAATGAGCAGTTCTTC.

The rearrangement links TRBV6-5 to TRBJ1-2; TRBD1 is a possible D gene (6 bases). Germline V CDR1 and CDR2: MNHEY, SVGAGI. Trimming shortened V by 7 bases and J by 4 bases, and 10 bases separated the two germline ends. The CDR3 runs to 12 residues. In DNA form, the CDR3 reads TGTGCCAGCAACAGGGCGATCTATGGCTACACCTTC. Translated, it gives CASNRAIYGYTF.

This chain uses TRBV6-1 with TRBJ2-7; D may correspond to TRBD1 or TRBD2 (5 bases each). V shed 2 bases and J shed 5 bases, with 16 bases lying between them. This CDR3 contains 15 residues. The germline V gene has CDR1 MNHNS and CDR2 SASEGT. The CDR3 DNA sequence: TGTGCCAGCAGTGAATCGCGGGCCGGGACCCACGAGCAGTACTTC. Its translation is CASSESRAGTHEQYF.

The V call is TRBV2, the J call TRBJ2-7; the D gene is possibly TRBD1 (5 bases). Germline CDR1 and CDR2: SNHLY and FYNNEI. V dropped 4 bases and J dropped 0 bases, with 7 bases sitting between them. The CDR3 covers 13 residues. CDR3 bases: TGTGCCAGCAGTGGCGACAGCTCCTACGAGCAGTACTTC. Its protein product is CASSGDSSYEQYF.

J is TRBJ2-3 and V is TRBV5-1; TRBD1 aligns across 8 bases. Germline loops: CDR1 SGHRS, CDR2 YFSETQ. V was pared by 0 bases and J by 0 bases, with 6 bases of the junction left unmatched. The CDR3 contains 17 residues. The CDR3 nucleotides are TGCGCCAGCAGCTTGGGACAGGGGATAACTAGCACAGATACGCAGTATTTT. Its translation: CASSLGQGITSTDTQYF.

The V and J genes are TRBV7-3 and TRBJ2-3; 9 bases are a match to TRBD2. CDR3 length equals 15 residues. V was clipped by 5 bases and J by 4 bases; unmatched bases: 7. CDR1 is SGHTA, CDR2 FQGTGA, per germline. Here the CDR3 reads CASSPSGVPPDTQYF. The CDR3 DNA sequence: TGTGCCAGCAGCCCTAGCGGGGTCCCCCCAGATACGCAGTATTTT.

This clone was recorded a few times. V and J are TRBV18 and TRBJ2-6; D is perhaps TRBD1 or TRBD2 (6 bases each). The CDR3 is 17 residues long. CDR1 is KGHSH and CDR2 is LQKENI in the germline V gene. V was cut by 3 bases and J by 4 bases, with 16 bases left in between. The CDR3, as DNA: TGTGCCAGCTCACCGACAACAGGGACTGGAGGGGCCAACGTCCTGACTTTC. It yields the protein CASSPTTGTGGANVLTF.

The rearrangement joins TRBV7-9 to TRBJ1-5, with 8 bases lining up with TRBD1. Looked up from germline, CDR1 is SEHNR and CDR2 is FQNEAQ (reference sequence). The CDR3 runs 16 residues. V gave up 4 bases and J gave up 6 bases; unmatched junction bases: 11. In DNA, the CDR3 is TGTGCCAGCAGCTCCGGCTTCACAGGGGGGGGTCAGCCCCAGCATTTT. The encoded protein is CASSSGFTGGGQPQHF. The variable domain in full, with the rest retrieved from reference TRBV7-9 and TRBJ1-5, is DTGVSQNPRHKITKRGQNVTFRCDPISEHNRLYWYRQTLGQGPEFLTYFQNEAQLEKSRLLSDRFSAERPKGSFSTLEIQRTEQGDSAMYLCASSSGFTGGGQPQHFGDGTRLSIL.

This rearrangement joins TRBV6-5 to TRBJ1-2; D not certain. This CDR3 is 12 amino acids long. Trimming took 6 bases from V and 4 from J, leaving 9 bases between them. Germline V gene lookup returns CDR1 MNHEY and CDR2 SVGAGI. The DNA of the CDR3 is TGTGCCAGCAGCGATGGGCTCTATGGCTACACCTTC. Its protein is CASSDGLYGYTF.

The chain is built from TRBV3-1 (or the pseudogene TRBV3-2) and TRBJ1-6; D remains ambiguous. V lost 1 base and J 8 bases, leaving 12 bases between the germline ends. This CDR3 comprises 15 residues. Germline V gene data show CDR1 as LGHDT and CDR2 as YNNKEL (reference sequence). The CDR3 coding sequence is TGTGCCAGCAGCCAAGCATTGAATCGATATTCACCCCTCCACTTT. This codes for CASSQALNRYSPLHF.

The CDR3 coding sequence is TGTGCCAGCAGCCGGGTTGAAGCTTTCTTT. This translates into CASSRVEAFF. The chain is built from TRBV6-5 and TRBJ1-1; D gene unclear. This CDR3 has 10 residues. CDR1 is MNHEY and CDR2 is SVGAGI in the germline V gene. V lost 6 bases to trimming and J lost 7 bases, with 6 bases between them.

The V and J genes are TRBV14 and TRBJ1-5; no clear D. Trimming left V 5 bases short and J 1 base short, with 9 bases between. This CDR3 is built from 14 residues. The V gene's germline CDR1 is SGHDN and CDR2 FVKESK. For the CDR3, the DNA is TGTGCCAGCAGCTTACTAGGAAGCAATCAGCCCCAGCATTTT. Encoded protein: CASSLLGSNQPQHF.

V usage is TRBV6-6 and J usage is TRBJ1-3; 8 bases map to TRBD1. This CDR3 has 16 amino acids. CDR1 and CDR2 from the germline V gene are MNHNY and SVGAGI (reference sequence). V lost 5 bases to trimming and J lost 1 base; unmatched junction nucleotides: 7. The CDR3 sequence is CASSSRQGWSGNTIYF. As DNA, the CDR3 is TGTGCCAGCAGTAGTCGACAGGGGTGGTCTGGAAACACCATATATTTT.

The chain links TRBV24-1 to TRBJ2-1; D is unclear. CDR1 and CDR2 from the germline V gene are KGHDR and SFDVKD. The length of the CDR3 is 13 residues. The V end was cut by 6 bases, the J end by 7 bases, with 12 bases between. The chain's CDR3 is CATSRPPVNEQFF. The CDR3 region has the DNA TGTGCCACCAGTAGACCCCCTGTGAATGAGCAGTTCTTC.

The chain is built from TRBV18 and TRBJ2-3; 9 nucleotides match TRBD2. Germline V gene data show CDR1 as KGHSH and CDR2 as LQKENI. The length of the CDR3 is 17 residues. J gave up 6 bases and V 2 bases, and 12 bases lay outside the gene matches. DNA for the CDR3: TGTGCCAGCTCACCAACAGGCGGGGGGGCCTCTTCCGATACGCAGTATTTT. Protein product: CASSPTGGGASSDTQYF.